Listed below are T cell receptor beta chains from one sample, sequenced in a study of T-cell memory formation after mild COVID-19. TCRdb used MiXCR to reprocess the 5' RACE reads, holding one entry per CDR3 protein. The sample has about 440,000 distinct CDR3 sequences, about 20% seen once. The sample taken for sequencing was PBMCs or a T cell subset sorted from them (not recorded which). These receptors were taken from an adult woman who had mild COVID-19 (a few samples of this study predate the infection). Cell type and time point are not known. Both conserved end residues are part of each CDR3. Fields, in order: V gene, J gene, CDR3 protein.

TRBV5-1,TRBJ2-1,CASSLAGPGLSYNEQFF
TRBV12-5,TRBJ2-1,CASGLAHRNEQFF
TRBV19,TRBJ1-2,CASSIEGFYGYTF
TRBV7-8,TRBJ1-1,CASSLVESPGTEAFF
TRBV18,TRBJ1-4,CASSPEQGHEKLFF
TRBV4-2,TRBJ2-3,CASSGGRGTDTQYF
TRBV7-9,TRBJ2-7,CASSLVIVPYEQYF
TRBV20-1,TRBJ2-2,CSARALGANTGELFF
TRBV12-3/TRBV12-4,TRBJ2-5,CASSSTRGETQYF
TRBV25-1,TRBJ2-7,CATPRGAYEQCF
TRBV7-9,TRBJ1-1,CASTWGSYEAFF
TRBV9,TRBJ2-5,CASSPGAFEAAETQYF